Listed below are T cell receptor beta chains from one sample, sequenced in a study of prognosis after radiotherapy for stage I lung cancer. A single record per CDR3 protein comes from TCRdb applying MiXCR to the multiplex PCR reads. The sample consists of approximately 35,000 distinct CDR3 sequences, 30% to 35% of them appearing once. Material: PBMCs, obtained before or after stereotactic body radiation therapy (not recorded which). Source of these receptors: a donor over 45 with non-small cell lung cancer. The CDR3 runs from the conserved cysteine through the conserved F or W. A D gene is named only where the DNA matches it firmly. The size entry is marked missing in some rows and otherwise reads once, few, many or a size class.

j_call d_call v_call clone_size cdr3_aa cdr3_nt
TRBJ2-3 TRBD1 TRBV20-1 many CSASRDRAEDTQYF TGCAGTGCTAGTAGGGACAGGGCTGAAGATACGCAGTATTTT
TRBJ1-2 TRBD1 TRBV30 many CAFNRQGGGYTF TGTGCCTTTAACAGGCAGGGGGGAGGCTACACCTTC
TRBJ2-7 - TRBV5-1 many CASSISGLREQYF TGCGCCAGCAGCATTTCAGGGTTGCGCGAGCAGTACTTC
TRBJ1-4 - TRBV4-3 - CASSQGQINEKLFF TGCGCCAGCAGCCAAGGGCAGATTAATGAAAAACTGTTTTTT
TRBJ2-7 - TRBV6-1 medium-sized CASSPYGLYEQYF TGTGCCAGCAGCCCATACGGACTTTACGAGCAGTACTTC
TRBJ2-5 TRBD2 TRBV4-1 - CASSQSRGGAVETQYF TGCGCCAGCAGCCAGTCCCGGGGGGGCGCAGTCGAGACCCAGTACTTC
TRBJ2-7 - TRBV18 - CASSPEDEGEQYF TGTGCCAGCTCACCAGAGGACGAGGGAGAGCAGTACTTC
TRBJ2-1 TRBD2 TRBV11-3 many CASSPVASGMAEQFF TGTGCCAGCAGCCCCGTGGCTAGCGGGATGGCTGAGCAGTTCTTC
TRBJ2-7 TRBD2 TRBV5-1 many CASSLGRGSGGTKTYEQYF TGCGCCAGCAGCTTGGGGCGGGGTAGCGGGGGGACAAAGACCTACGAGCAGTACTTC
TRBJ2-7 - TRBV24-1 - CATMSDNYEQYF TGTGCCACCATGTCAGATAACTACGAGCAGTACTTC
TRBJ2-2 TRBD1 TRBV5-4 - CASSLARGQNTGELFF TGTGCCAGCAGCTTGGCCAGGGGGCAAAACACCGGGGAGCTGTTTTTT
TRBJ2-5 - TRBV12-3/TRBV12-4 - CASSLVGHGEETQYF TGTGCCAGCAGTTTAGTTGGTCATGGGGAAGAGACCCAGTACTTC
TRBJ2-7 - TRBV11-2 many CASSFTRTQLSSYEQYF TGTGCCAGCAGCTTCACCCGTACACAGCTTAGCTCCTACGAGCAGTACTTC
TRBJ2-5 TRBD1 TRBV5-1 many CASSLAIGTGQETQYF TGCGCCAGCAGCTTGGCGATTGGGACAGGGCAAGAGACCCAGTACTTC
TRBJ1-5 - TRBV6-5 many CASSYSTASNQPQHF TGTGCCAGCAGTTACTCGACGGCGAGCAATCAGCCCCAGCATTTT
TRBJ2-5 TRBD2 TRBV29-1 many CSVVLAVGETQYF TGCAGCGTTGTACTAGCGGTAGGGGAGACCCAGTACTTC
TRBJ1-2 - TRBV6-1 - CSSKLRICYGYTF TGTTCCAGCAAATTAAGGATATGCTATGGCTACACCTTC
TRBJ1-2 TRBD1 TRBV27 many CASSLRGLYGYTF TGTGCCAGCAGTTTAAGGGGGCTCTATGGCTACACCTTC
TRBJ1-5 TRBD1 TRBV5-1 many CASSPQGANQPQHF TGCGCCAGCAGCCCGCAGGGGGCTAATCAGCCCCAGCATTTT
TRBJ1-2 TRBD1 TRBV5-6 many CASSIPTGGGYTF TGTGCCAGCAGCATCCCGACAGGGGGTGGCTACACCTTC
TRBJ2-7 - TRBV11-2 - CASSSNPGYRYEQYF TGTGCCAGCAGCTCCAACCCGGGTTACCGCTACGAGCAGTACTTC
TRBJ2-2 TRBD2 TRBV9 medium-sized CASSAQGLAGVTGELFF TGTGCCAGCAGCGCCCAAGGACTGGCGGGAGTCACCGGGGAGCTGTTTTTT
TRBJ2-7 - TRBV2 many CASSIYGGSSYEQYF TGTGCCAGCAGTATCTACGGCGGAAGCTCCTACGAGCAGTACTTC
TRBJ1-3 - TRBV6-2/TRBV6-3 - CASSYSSITGFSGNTIYF TGTGCCAGCAGTTACTCGAGTATAACAGGGTTCTCTGGAAACACCATATATTTT
TRBJ1-2 TRBD1 TRBV5-1 medium-sized CASSPAGTGNYGYTF TGCGCCAGCAGCCCGGCCGGGACAGGGAACTATGGCTACACCTTC
TRBJ2-7 - TRBV6-1 many CASSETLSYEQYF TGTGCCAGCAGTGAAACACTCTCCTACGAGCAGTACTTC
TRBJ2-4 - TRBV28 many CASSFHYGGLGTLDVAKNIQYF TGTGCCAGCAGTTTTCATTATGGGGGGCTTGGTACTTTGGACGTAGCCAAAAACATTCAGTACTTC
TRBJ1-6 - TRBV30 many CAWSTEGLTPLHF TGTGCCTGGAGTACCGAGGGGTTGACACCCCTCCACTTT
TRBJ2-7 - TRBV5-5 many CASSLGAQYATQYF TGTGCCAGCAGCTTGGGGGCCCAATACGCTACGCAGTACTTC
TRBJ2-3 - TRBV5-1 many CASSLVSGDTQYF TGCGCCAGCAGCTTGGTTTCAGGAGATACGCAGTATTTT
TRBJ2-7 - TRBV28 many CASAYSGSYEQYF TGTGCCAGCGCCTACTCTGGGTCCTACGAGCAGTACTTC
TRBJ2-5 TRBD1 TRBV6-1 - CASSEEDRVGETQYF TGTGCCAGCAGTGAAGAGGACAGGGTGGGAGAGACCCAGTACTTC
TRBJ2-7 - TRBV12-3/TRBV12-4 medium-sized CASSFHYEQYF TGTGCCAGCAGTTTTCACTACGAGCAGTACTTC
TRBJ1-1 TRBD1 TRBV2 many CASRQGLTEAFF TGTGCCAGCAGACAGGGGCTCACTGAAGCTTTCTTT
TRBJ2-3 - TRBV20-1 once CSERGADTQYF TGCAGTGAAAGGGGCGCAGATACGCAGTATTTT
TRBJ2-1 - TRBV6-2/TRBV6-3 - CASSPLAGIKYEQFF TGTGCCAGCAGTCCCCTCGCGGGAATTAAGTATGAGCAGTTCTTC
TRBJ2-1 TRBD2 TRBV6-4 - CASGGLAGDNEQFF TGTGCCAGCGGTGGGTTAGCGGGGGACAATGAGCAGTTCTTC
TRBJ2-1 TRBD2 TRBV19 - CASSAQRGCYNEQFF TGTGCCAGTAGTGCCCAGCGGGGTTGCTACAATGAGCAGTTCTTC
TRBJ2-3 TRBD2 TRBV20-1 many CSASRDSGRPDTQYF TGCAGTGCTAGCCGGGACTCCGGGAGGCCAGATACGCAGTATTTT
TRBJ2-3 - TRBV3-1 many CASSQSVDTQYF TGTGCCAGCAGCCAATCAGTTGATACGCAGTATTTT
TRBJ1-2 TRBD1 TRBV12-3/TRBV12-4 - CASSKTGYGYTF TGTGCCAGCAGTAAGACAGGGTATGGCTACACCTTC
TRBJ1-1 - TRBV6-2/TRBV6-3 many CASSYKAGTEAFF TGTGCCAGCAGTTACAAGGCCGGTACTGAAGCTTTCTTT
TRBJ1-1 TRBD1 TRBV19 - CASSLRTGNTEAFF TGTGCCAGTAGTCTTCGGACAGGGAACACTGAAGCTTTCTTT
TRBJ1-4 TRBD1 TRBV27 many CASSFGQGALGEKLFF TGTGCCAGCAGTTTTGGACAGGGGGCGCTTGGGGAAAAACTGTTTTTT
TRBJ1-2 - TRBV20-1 - CSARFTVREGDYGYTF TGCAGTGCTCGCTTCACAGTCAGGGAAGGGGACTATGGCTACACCTTC
TRBJ1-2 - TRBV5-1 - CASSLVGFEGCGGYTF TGCGCCAGCAGCTTGGTAGGGTTCGAAGGATGTGGTGGCTACACCTTC
TRBJ2-3 - TRBV11-3 many CASSPLGLHAQYF TGTGCCAGCAGCCCCTTGGGCCTGCACGCGCAGTATTTT
TRBJ1-2 TRBD1 TRBV12-3/TRBV12-4 medium-sized CASRGDRGGGYTF TGTGCCAGCAGAGGGGACAGGGGAGGCGGCTACACCTTC
TRBJ2-5 - TRBV25-1 many CASSPPGGGAETQYF TGTGCCAGCAGTCCTCCGGGGGGCGGGGCAGAGACCCAGTACTTC
TRBJ1-1 TRBD1 TRBV6-5 - CASSSKDRPHNEAFF TGTGCCAGCAGTTCGAAGGACAGGCCGCATAACGAAGCTTTCTTT
TRBJ2-2 - TRBV6-5 - CVSSYSYTGVGELFF TGTGTCAGCAGTTACTCGTATACGGGAGTTGGGGAGCTGTTTTTT
TRBJ2-7 - TRBV19 many CASRVRGSYEQYF TGTGCCAGTAGAGTACGGGGGTCCTACGAGCAGTACTTC
TRBJ1-6 - TRBV11-2 medium-sized CASSRGQVNSPLHF TGTGCCAGCAGCCGGGGACAAGTAAATTCACCCCTCCACTTT